Listed below are T cell receptor beta chains from one sample, sequenced in a study of Graves' ophthalmopathy and Graves' hyperthyroidism. MiXCR, run by TCRdb on the multiplex PCR reads, gives a single entry per CDR3 protein. Of about 210,000 distinct CDR3 sequences in the sample, around 30% are singletons; the top ten hold approximately 9.6%. The specimen sequenced was peripheral blood. Receptors were obtained from a man over 45 with Graves' ophthalmopathy. The CDR3 runs from the conserved cysteine through the conserved F or W. D genes are given only for firm matches. Only some rows state a clone size, as once, few, many or a class for expanded clones.

abundance: .; j_gene: TRBJ2-4; d_gene: TRBD2; v_gene: TRBV12-3/TRBV12-4; CDR3nt: TGTGCCAGCAGTTCGGGGGGAAACATTCAGTACTTC; CDR3aa: CASSSGGNIQYF
abundance: .; j_gene: TRBJ2-7; d_gene: .; v_gene: TRBV11-2; CDR3nt: TGTGCCAGCAGCTTGTTACGGGGCGGGTACGAGCAGTACTTC; CDR3aa: CASSLLRGGYEQYF
abundance: many; j_gene: TRBJ2-7; d_gene: .; v_gene: TRBV29-1; CDR3nt: TGCAGCGTTGAATCACCCCTAGGGACGGAATCATCCTACGAGCAGTACTTC; CDR3aa: CSVESPLGTESSYEQYF
abundance: many; j_gene: TRBJ1-1; d_gene: TRBD1; v_gene: TRBV5-1; CDR3nt: TGCGCCAGCAGCCTAGGGGACAGGCCCAAAAACACTGAAGCTTTCTTT; CDR3aa: CASSLGDRPKNTEAFF
abundance: many; j_gene: TRBJ2-7; d_gene: .; v_gene: TRBV29-1; CDR3nt: TGCAGCGTTGCAGGGCCGCAGAGAGGGATTTACGAGCAGTACTTC; CDR3aa: CSVAGPQRGIYEQYF
abundance: many; j_gene: TRBJ2-7; d_gene: .; v_gene: TRBV2; CDR3nt: TGTGCCTCACAGGACTCCGCCTACGAGCAGTACTTC; CDR3aa: CASQDSAYEQYF
abundance: .; j_gene: TRBJ1-3; d_gene: .; v_gene: TRBV15; CDR3nt: TGTGCCACCAGCAGAGATCTTGGCTCTGGAAACACCATATATTTT; CDR3aa: CATSRDLGSGNTIYF
abundance: many; j_gene: TRBJ1-1; d_gene: .; v_gene: TRBV7-2; CDR3nt: TGTGCCAGCAGCTTAACTCCGGGGGCGCGGGAAGCTTTCTTT; CDR3aa: CASSLTPGAREAFF
abundance: many; j_gene: TRBJ2-7; d_gene: TRBD2; v_gene: TRBV11-2; CDR3nt: TGTGCCAGCAGCACCCCCGGGACGGGAGGCGAGCAGTACTTC; CDR3aa: CASSTPGTGGEQYF
abundance: .; j_gene: TRBJ1-5; d_gene: TRBD1; v_gene: TRBV20-1; CDR3nt: TGCAGTGCTTCCCTTGGACAGGTCAATCAGCCCCAGCATTTT; CDR3aa: CSASLGQVNQPQHF
abundance: many; j_gene: TRBJ1-5; d_gene: .; v_gene: TRBV6-5; CDR3nt: TGTGCCAGCAGGGGGGGAGGAGGGGGTAGCCAGCCCCAGCATTTT; CDR3aa: CASRGGGGGSQPQHF
abundance: many; j_gene: TRBJ1-6; d_gene: .; v_gene: TRBV28; CDR3nt: TGTGCCAGCAGCCGCGGGGGGTATAATTCACCCCTCCACTTT; CDR3aa: CASSRGGYNSPLHF
abundance: .; j_gene: TRBJ1-2; d_gene: .; v_gene: TRBV6-1; CDR3nt: TGTGCCAGCAGACCCTCGGGGGGGAACTATGGCTACACCTTC; CDR3aa: CASRPSGGNYGYTF
abundance: once; j_gene: TRBJ2-7; d_gene: TRBD1; v_gene: TRBV6-5; CDR3nt: TGTGCCAGCGTTAGGACAGGCGTCTACGAGCAGTACTTC; CDR3aa: CASVRTGVYEQYF
abundance: .; j_gene: TRBJ2-5; d_gene: .; v_gene: TRBV12-3/TRBV12-4; CDR3nt: TGTGCCAGCAGGCCGAGGACCGGCGGAGAGACCCAGTACTTC; CDR3aa: CASRPRTGGETQYF
abundance: many; j_gene: TRBJ2-4; d_gene: .; v_gene: TRBV12-5; CDR3nt: TGTGCTAGTGGTCTCTGGCCAGAGGGGCAAAACATTCAGTACTTC; CDR3aa: CASGLWPEGQNIQYF
abundance: many; j_gene: TRBJ2-2; d_gene: .; v_gene: TRBV7-3; CDR3nt: TGTGCCAGCAGCGCAGGGACCGGGGAGCTGTTTTTT; CDR3aa: CASSAGTGELFF
abundance: many; j_gene: TRBJ1-6; d_gene: .; v_gene: TRBV18; CDR3nt: TGTGCCAGCTCACCACGACAGTTGGATAATTCACCCCTCCACTTT; CDR3aa: CASSPRQLDNSPLHF
abundance: many; j_gene: TRBJ2-1; d_gene: TRBD1; v_gene: TRBV28; CDR3nt: TGTGCCAGCAGTTTGGGGCTTAGCTCGATAACAGGGGGCAGTGAGCAGTTCTTC; CDR3aa: CASSLGLSSITGGSEQFF
abundance: .; j_gene: TRBJ2-5; d_gene: .; v_gene: TRBV15; CDR3nt: TGTGCCACCAGCAGAGAAGGCCATAAAGTGGAGACCCAGTACTTC; CDR3aa: CATSREGHKVETQYF
abundance: once; j_gene: TRBJ1-1; d_gene: .; v_gene: TRBV7-2; CDR3nt: TGTGCCAGCGGTAAGGGCGGGGCAGCTTTCTTT; CDR3aa: CASGKGGAAFF
abundance: many; j_gene: TRBJ2-5; d_gene: TRBD1; v_gene: TRBV11-2; CDR3nt: TGTGCCAGCAGCTGGGGACAGAGAGCTTACGGCGACCAAGAGACCCAGTACTTC; CDR3aa: CASSWGQRAYGDQETQYF
abundance: many; j_gene: TRBJ2-7; d_gene: .; v_gene: TRBV7-9; CDR3nt: TGTGCCAGCAGCTCATACGATCAGACCTACGAGCAGTACTTC; CDR3aa: CASSSYDQTYEQYF
abundance: .; j_gene: TRBJ2-7; d_gene: TRBD1; v_gene: TRBV6-5; CDR3nt: TGTGCCAGCAGTTACTCGCTTCCCCAGGGGGTATCCTACGAGCAGTACTTC; CDR3aa: CASSYSLPQGVSYEQYF
abundance: few; j_gene: TRBJ2-7; d_gene: .; v_gene: TRBV6-2/TRBV6-3; CDR3nt: TGTGCCAGCAGTTACCCCTCCTACGAGCAGTACTTC; CDR3aa: CASSYPSYEQYF